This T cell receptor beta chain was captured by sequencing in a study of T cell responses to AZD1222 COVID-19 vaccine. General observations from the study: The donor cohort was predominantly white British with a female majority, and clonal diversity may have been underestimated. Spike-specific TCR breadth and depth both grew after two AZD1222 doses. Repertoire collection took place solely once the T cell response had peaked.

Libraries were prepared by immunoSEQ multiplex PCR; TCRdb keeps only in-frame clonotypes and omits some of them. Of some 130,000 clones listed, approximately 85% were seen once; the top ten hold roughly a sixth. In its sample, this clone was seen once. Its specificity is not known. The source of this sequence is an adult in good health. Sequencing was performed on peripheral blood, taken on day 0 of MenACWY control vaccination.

The CDR3 region has the DNA TGTGCCAGCAGCTTAGACTCTCGCACTGTTGGGGGATCGCGCAATCAGCCCCAGCATTTT. The encoded protein is CASSLDSRTVGGSRNQPQHF. The chain has TRBV7-8 and TRBJ1-5, with D perhaps TRBD1 (5 bases). Germline V gives CDR1 SGHVS, CDR2 FQNEAQ. The germline V and J ends were trimmed by 1 base and 2 bases, with 24 bases remaining between them. CDR3 size: 20 residues.